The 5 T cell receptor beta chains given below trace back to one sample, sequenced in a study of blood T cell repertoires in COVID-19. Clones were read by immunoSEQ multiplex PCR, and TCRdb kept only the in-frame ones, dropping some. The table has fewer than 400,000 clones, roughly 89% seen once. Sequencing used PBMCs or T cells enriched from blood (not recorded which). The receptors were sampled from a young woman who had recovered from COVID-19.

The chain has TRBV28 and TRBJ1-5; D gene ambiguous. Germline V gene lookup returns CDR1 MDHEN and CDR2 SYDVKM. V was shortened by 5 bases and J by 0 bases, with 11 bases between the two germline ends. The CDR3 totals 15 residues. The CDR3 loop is CASSLQKYSNQPQHF. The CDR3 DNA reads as TGTGCCAGCAGTCTACAGAAGTATAGCAATCAGCCCCAGCATTTT.

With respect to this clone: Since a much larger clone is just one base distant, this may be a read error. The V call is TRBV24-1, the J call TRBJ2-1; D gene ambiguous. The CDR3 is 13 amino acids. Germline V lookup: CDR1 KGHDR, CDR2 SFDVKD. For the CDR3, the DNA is TGTACCACCAGTGATTTGAATAACAATGAGCAGTTCTTC. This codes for CTTSDLNNNEQFF.

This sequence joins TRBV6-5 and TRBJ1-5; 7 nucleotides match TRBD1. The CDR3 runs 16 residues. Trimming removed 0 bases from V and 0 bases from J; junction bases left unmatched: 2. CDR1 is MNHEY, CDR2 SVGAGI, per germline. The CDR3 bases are TGTGCCAGCAGTTACTCCAGGGGGGTTAGCAATCAGCCCCAGCATTTT. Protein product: CASSYSRGVSNQPQHF.

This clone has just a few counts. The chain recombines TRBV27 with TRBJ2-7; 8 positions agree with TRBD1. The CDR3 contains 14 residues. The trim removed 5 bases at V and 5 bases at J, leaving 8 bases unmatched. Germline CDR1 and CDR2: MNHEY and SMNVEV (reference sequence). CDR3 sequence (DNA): TGTGCCAGCAGTCCCCTCGACAGGGGTAACGAGCAGTACTTC. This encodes CASSPLDRGNEQYF.

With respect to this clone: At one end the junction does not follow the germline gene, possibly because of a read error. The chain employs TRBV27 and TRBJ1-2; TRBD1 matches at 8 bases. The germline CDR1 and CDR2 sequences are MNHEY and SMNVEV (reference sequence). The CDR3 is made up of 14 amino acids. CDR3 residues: CASRLSPQGGGYTF. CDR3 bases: TGTGCCAGCAGGTTATCACCACAGGGGGGTGGCTACACCTTC.